One and the same sample provided the 5 T cell receptor beta chains below, sequenced in a study of ipilimumab plus nivolumab after autologous stem cell transplantation. Measured with immunoSEQ multiplex PCR; TCRdb has only the in-frame clones, and not every one. The table shows about 43,000 clones, with about 88% occurring only once. The sample here was PBMCs, taken in a trial of ipilimumab plus nivolumab as post-transplant consolidation. These receptors were obtained from a male donor with multiple myeloma.

The genes are TRBV25-1 and TRBJ1-1, with 8 bases that match TRBD1. V dropped 5 bases and J dropped 4; count of bases not matched to a gene: 9. This CDR3 has 15 residues. Germline values: CDR1 MGHDK, CDR2 SYGVNS. The CDR3 loop is CASSKAAGGVTEAFF. The CDR3 coding sequence is TGTGCCAGCAGTAAGGCGGCAGGGGGCGTCACTGAAGCTTTCTTT.

This chain joins TRBV28 and TRBJ2-7; a weak D match, TRBD2 (6 bases). Germline V CDR1 and CDR2: MDHEN, SYDVKM. The CDR3 is made up of 15 amino acids. V lost 1 base, J lost 3 bases, and 13 bases lay in between. The CDR3 region has the DNA TGTGCCAGCAGTTTATATCAGGGAGGTGGCTACGAGCAGTACTTC. It yields the protein CASSLYQGGGYEQYF.

The chain couples TRBV2 to TRBJ1-3, with unresolved D. Germline CDR1 reads SNHLY; CDR2 reads FYNNEI. This CDR3 has 14 amino acids. V was shortened by 6 bases and J by 4 bases, with 13 bases between the two germline ends. This chain's CDR3 is CASSVRGYGNTIYF. CDR3 in DNA: TGTGCCAGCAGCGTCCGAGGGTACGGAAACACCATATATTTT.

The table lists this clone with a count of one. This chain links TRBV7-8 with TRBJ1-4; D is possibly TRBD1 (6 bases). Germline V gene lookup returns CDR1 SGHVS and CDR2 FQNEAQ. Trimming took 5 bases from V and 4 from J, leaving 14 bases between them. This CDR3 is 15 amino acids long. CDR3 nucleotides: TGTGCCAGCAGCCCGTACTGGGGGCTTAATGAAAAACTGTTTTTT. It encodes CASSPYWGLNEKLFF.

This chain uses TRBV19 with TRBJ2-1; 9 positions match TRBD2. Trimming took 5 bases from V and 6 from J; bases not matched to a gene: 8. Germline CDR1 reads LNHDA; CDR2 reads SQIVND (reference sequence). The length of the CDR3 is 15 residues. For the CDR3, the DNA is TGTGCCAGTAGTCCAAGGACTAGCGTACTCAATGAGCAGTTCTTC. Amino acids: CASSPRTSVLNEQFF. Together with reference TRBV19 and TRBJ2-1, the CDR3 gives the full variable domain: DGGITQSPKYLFRKEGQNVTLSCEQNLNHDAMYWYRQDPGQGLRLIYYSQIVNDFQKGDIAEGYSVSREKKESFPLTVTSAQKNPTAFYLCASSPRTSVLNEQFFGPGTRLTVL.